These 17 T cell receptor beta chains came from one sample sequenced in a study of blood T cells in healthy people across ages. Then a second PCR, running about 6 to 12 cycles, was carried out with a sample-barcoded 5' primer and a J-beta primer mix. TCRdb re-derived calls from the 5' RACE reads in MiXCR, one entry per CDR3 protein. The sample records around 800,000 distinct CDR3 sequences, around 50% being singletons. The sequencing input was blood. The source of these receptors is a man older than 75 in good health.

The genes are TRBV29-1 and TRBJ2-7; D is unclear. The CDR3 runs to 16 residues. The V and J ends lost 0 bases and 0 bases respectively, with 15 bases between them. The V gene's germline CDR1 is SQVTM and CDR2 ANQGSEA. The CDR3 DNA is TGCAGCGTTGAAGATCTTAGGAGTGGGTTCTCCTACGAGCAGTACTTC. Protein: CSVEDLRSGFSYEQYF.

DNA for the CDR3: TGTGCCAGCAGTTCGGGACAGGGTCGGTGCGAGCAGTACTTC. Translation gives CASSSGQGRCEQYF. The chain employs TRBV12-3 or TRBV12-4 and TRBJ2-5; 9 nucleotides line up with TRBD1. The DNA end favors TRBJ2-7, so the J call may be wrong. The CDR3 is 14 amino acids.

This clonotype was seen ten or more times. This sequence joins TRBV12-3 or TRBV12-4 and TRBJ1-1; D not certain. The CDR3 runs 14 residues. The V gene lost 7 bases and the J gene lost 1 base, with 13 bases spanning the gap. The CDR3 sequence is CASTSTIPNTEAFF. In DNA, the CDR3 is TGTGCCAGCACCTCTACTATTCCGAACACTGAAGCTTTCTTT.

The V call is TRBV21-1, the J call TRBJ2-1; the table's D call of TRBD2 was not tested on the DNA. TRBV21-1 is recorded as a pseudogene. The CDR3 runs 21 residues. CDR3 amino acids: CASSKVSTSGILPPTTNEQFF. In DNA, the CDR3 is TGTGCCAGCAGCAAAGTGTCGACTAGCGGGATCCTCCCACCTACTACCAATGAGCAGTTCTTC.

This clonotype turned up a few times. V is TRBV6-6 and J is TRBJ2-1; TRBD2 matches at 8 bases. Germline V gene sequence: CDR1 MNHNY, CDR2 SVGAGI (reference sequence). V lost 5 bases to trimming and J lost 6 bases; unmatched junction nucleotides: 6. The CDR3 contains 14 residues. As DNA, the CDR3 is TGTGCCAGCAGTCCCCCGGGGGGGTCCAATGAGCAGTTCTTC. Amino acid sequence: CASSPPGGSNEQFF.

This clonotype was seen only a few times. The rearrangement uses TRBV20-1 and TRBJ1-2, with a tentative D call TRBD1 (6 bases). Trimming left V 6 bases short and J 4 bases short, with 15 bases between. CDR1 DFQATT and CDR2 SNEGSKA come from the germline V gene (reference sequence). The CDR3 covers 13 residues. The CDR3 loop is CSAPPGAVYGYTF. In DNA, the CDR3 is TGCAGTGCCCCCCCGGGGGCCGTCTATGGCTACACCTTC.

This clonotype was counted only a few times. The rearrangement links TRBV6-5 to TRBJ1-6; D unclear. The CDR3 extends over 14 amino acids. V was cut by 5 bases and J by 4 bases, with 9 bases left in between. Germline lookup yields CDR1 MNHEY and CDR2 SVGAGI. CDR3 amino acids: CASSRTAYNSPLHF. For the CDR3, the DNA is TGTGCCAGCAGTCGGACCGCTTATAATTCACCCCTCCACTTT.

Only a few counts were recorded for this clonotype. The chain uses TRBV7-9 and TRBJ2-7, with D possibly matching TRBD2 (6 bases). The V end was cut by 0 bases, the J end by 7 bases, with 16 bases between. Germline V CDR1 and CDR2: SEHNR, FQNEAQ (reference sequence). This CDR3 comprises 15 residues. As DNA, the CDR3 is TGTGCCAGCAGCTTAGCAAAGGCGGGGTCGGGGGAGCAGTACTTC. Protein: CASSLAKAGSGEQYF. Together with reference TRBV7-9 and TRBJ2-7, the CDR3 gives the full variable domain: DTGVSQNPRHKITKRGQNVTFRCDPISEHNRLYWYRQTLGQGPEFLTYFQNEAQLEKSRLLSDRFSAERPKGSFSTLEIQRTEQGDSAMYLCASSLAKAGSGEQYFGPGTRLTVT.

The rearrangement uses TRBV2 and TRBJ2-5; 7 bases are shared with TRBD1. Germline-derived CDR1 and CDR2 are SNHLY and FYNNEI. This CDR3 has 14 residues. J lost 6 bases, V lost 5 bases, and 9 bases had no gene match. In DNA form, the CDR3 reads TGTGCCAGCAGTTTGACAGGGTCGGCGAAGACCCAGTACTTC. This sequence encodes CASSLTGSAKTQYF.

This chain links TRBV5-1 with TRBJ2-1; 9 nucleotides match TRBD1. The CDR3 is 15 residues long. Trimming took 4 bases from V and 7 from J; bases not matched to a gene: 9. Germline V CDR1 and CDR2: SGHRS, YFSETQ. The CDR3 DNA sequence: TGCGCCAGCAGCGCCCCGGGACAGGGAGCGAATGAGCAGTTCTTC. Encoded protein: CASSAPGQGANEQFF.

The chain combines TRBV20-1 with TRBJ2-1; D possibly corresponds to TRBD2 (5 bases). V was shortened by 6 bases and J by 4 bases, with 16 bases between the two germline ends. CDR3 length: 14 residues. Germline V lookup: CDR1 DFQATT, CDR2 SNEGSKA (reference sequence). The CDR3: CSADPGYLYNEQFF. The CDR3, as DNA: TGCAGTGCAGACCCGGGATACTTATACAATGAGCAGTTCTTC.

This clonotype was counted at least ten times. This sequence joins TRBV7-2 and TRBJ2-3, with D hard to call. Looked up from germline, CDR1 is SGHTA and CDR2 is FQGNSA. This CDR3 is 15 amino acids long. Trimming cost V 5 bases and J 0 bases, with 12 bases left between them. Here the CDR3 reads CASSPLTRSTDTQYF. The CDR3 DNA reads as TGTGCCAGCAGCCCTCTGACACGGAGCACAGATACGCAGTATTTT.

A note on this clonotype: Mismatch with germline at one junction end may stem from a read error. V usage is TRBV28 and J usage is TRBJ2-4; tentatively, D is TRBD1 (5 bases). The CDR3 loop spans 16 amino acids. The germline gives CDR1 MDHEN, CDR2 SYDVKM. Written as DNA, the CDR3 is TGTGCCAGCAGTTTAGGGGCTCCCTCAGCCAAAAGCATTCAGTACTTC. Translated: CASSLGAPSAKSIQYF.

V and J are TRBV10-3 and TRBJ2-7; D may be TRBD2 (5 bases). Germline CDR1 ENHRY, CDR2 SYGVKD. The CDR3 has 15 residues. The V end lost 0 bases, the J end lost 0 bases, and 9 bases lay between the germline ends. The CDR3 here is CAISESGVSSYEQYF. CDR3 in DNA: TGTGCCATCAGTGAGTCCGGGGTTAGCTCCTACGAGCAGTACTTC.

The chain carries TRBV10-3 and TRBJ1-5; D call uncertain. The CDR3 covers 16 residues. Germline values: CDR1 ENHRY, CDR2 SYGVKD. Trimming shortened V by 1 base and J by 4 bases, and 14 bases separated the two germline ends. CDR3 in DNA: TGTGCCATCAGTGAGTATGGGTCGGGAGTAAATCAGCCCCAGCATTTT. This translates into CAISEYGSGVNQPQHF.

J is TRBJ2-7 and V is TRBV5-6; TRBD1 is a possible D gene (6 bases). V lost 0 bases and J 7 bases, leaving 17 bases between the germline ends. Germline lookup yields CDR1 SGHDT and CDR2 YYEEEE. The CDR3 runs 15 residues. CDR3 sequence reads: CASSLDRAYCNEQYF. CDR3 bases: TGTGCCAGCAGCTTGGACAGGGCGTACTGCAATGAGCAGTACTTC.

This chain joins TRBV20-1 and TRBJ2-5, with D possibly matching TRBD2 (7 bases). The CDR3 covers 15 residues. From germline, CDR1 is DFQATT and CDR2 SNEGSKA (reference sequence). V shed 4 bases and J shed 2 bases, with 17 bases lying between them. The CDR3 bases are TGCAGTGCTAAATCCGGGGGGCCCTTACAAGAGACCCAGTACTTC. It translates to CSAKSGGPLQETQYF.